The 28 T cell receptor beta chains presented below share a single source sample, sequenced in a study of T cells in Graves' hyperthyroidism and ophthalmopathy. It was RNA transcripts that yielded the amplified TCR beta CDR3 regions. When the TCR CDR3 underwent first-round RT-PCR, the HTBI primer set was used. TCRdb re-derived calls from the multiplex PCR reads in MiXCR, one entry per CDR3 protein. The sample has fewer than 700,000 distinct CDR3 sequences, roughly 18% seen once. Specimen: blood. These receptors came from a young woman with Graves' ophthalmopathy.

This clonotype was recorded many times. CDR3 coding DNA: TGTGCCAGCAGTGCTGAAGGGTATGGCTACACCTTC. Residues: CASSAEGYGYTF. The chain is built from TRBV2 and TRBJ1-2; no firm D call. The CDR3 is made up of 12 amino acids. CDR1 is SNHLY and CDR2 is FYNNEI in the germline V gene. V dropped 4 bases and J dropped 5 bases, with 8 bases sitting between them.

The rearrangement joins TRBV9 to TRBJ2-5; 14 bases line up with TRBD2. The CDR3 spans 17 residues. The germline V gene has CDR1 SGDLS and CDR2 YYNGEE. Trimming took 0 bases from V and 5 from J; bases not matched to a gene: 6. Here the CDR3 reads CASSVGTSGGLGETQYF. Here the CDR3 DNA reads TGTGCCAGCAGCGTAGGGACTAGCGGGGGGTTAGGGGAGACCCAGTACTTC.

In its sample, this clonotype was seen a few times. The chain recombines TRBV4-2 with TRBJ2-2; perhaps TRBD1 as D (7 bases). CDR1 is LGHNA and CDR2 is YNFKEQ in the germline V gene. With 1 base removed from V and 2 bases from J, the gap between germline ends came to 20 bases. The CDR3 contains 19 residues. CDR3 region: CASSQGRGLSQFNTGELFF. CDR3 in DNA: TGTGCCAGCAGCCAAGGGAGGGGGCTATCTCAATTCAACACCGGGGAGCTGTTTTTT.

This clonotype was detected many times. The chain couples TRBV28 to TRBJ2-7; possibly TRBD1 or TRBD2 for D (5 bases each). There are 15 residues in the CDR3. Trimming pared 2 bases from V and 0 bases from J, leaving 11 bases between. CDR1 is MDHEN and CDR2 is SYDVKM in the germline V gene. CDR3 in amino acids: CASSLGTVSSYEQYF. For the CDR3, the DNA is TGTGCCAGCAGTTTAGGGACGGTGAGCTCCTACGAGCAGTACTTC.

The table lists this clonotype with many counts. This chain connects TRBV27 to TRBJ1-1; TRBD1 matches 7 bases. Germline loops: CDR1 MNHEY, CDR2 SMNVEV (reference sequence). Trimming took 10 bases from V and 3 from J; bases not matched to a gene: 11. This CDR3 is built from 14 residues. The CDR3 region is CATYPGQGDTEAFF. CDR3 nucleotide sequence: TGTGCCACCTACCCCGGTCAGGGGGACACTGAAGCTTTCTTT.

This rearrangement joins TRBV28 to TRBJ2-5; 16 positions agree with TRBD2. Germline V gene lookup returns CDR1 MDHEN and CDR2 SYDVKM. The J segment lost 5 bases and the V segment lost 7 bases, leaving 7 bases of the junction unmatched. The CDR3 is 16 amino acids. The CDR3 nucleotides are TGTGCCAGCACCCAGTGGGGACTAGCGGGAGGGGAGACCCAGTACTTC. This gives the protein CASTQWGLAGGETQYF.

This clonotype has ten or more counts. In nucleotides, the CDR3 is TGTGCCAGCACTCAATCGGGGTTAACTAACTATGGCTACACCTTC. It codes for CASTQSGLTNYGYTF. This chain links TRBV2 with TRBJ1-2; D unclear. Germline values: CDR1 SNHLY, CDR2 FYNNEI. Trimming pared 7 bases from V and 0 bases from J, leaving 15 bases between. The CDR3 has 15 residues.

As for this clonotype: This could be a read error, since a much larger clone is one nucleotide away. The genes are TRBV7-2 and TRBJ2-3; TRBD2 matches at 9 bases. Germline loops: CDR1 SGHTA, CDR2 FQGNSA. There are 15 residues in the CDR3. The CDR3 DNA sequence: TGTGCCAGCAGCTTTCGAGCGGGGGGCACAGATGCGCAGTATTTT. Protein sequence: CASSFRAGGTDAQYF.

In this sample, this clonotype turned up a few times. This chain links TRBV7-2 with TRBJ2-5; D uncertain. This CDR3 is built from 13 residues. With 4 bases removed from V and 2 bases from J, the gap between germline ends came to 8 bases. Germline CDR1 and CDR2: SGHTA and FQGNSA. CDR3 region: CASSSQLQETQYF. CDR3 sequence (DNA): TGTGCCAGCAGCTCCCAGTTACAAGAGACCCAGTACTTC.

The chain carries TRBV27 and TRBJ1-5; 10 bases line up with TRBD1. V shed 5 bases, J shed 7 bases, and the junction held 5 bases outside the gene matches. The CDR3 covers 14 residues. The germline CDR1 and CDR2 sequences are MNHEY and SMNVEV (reference sequence). Written as DNA, the CDR3 is TGTGCCAGCAGTCTCCGACAGGGGGCCCAGCCCCAGCATTTT. Its translation is CASSLRQGAQPQHF.

This clonotype was counted many times. In nucleotides, the CDR3 is TGTGCCACCAGTCTCAGTCCGTTCTACGAGCAGTACTTC. Its translation: CATSLSPFYEQYF. The chain uses TRBV24-1 and TRBJ2-7; D is undetermined. The CDR3 consists of 13 residues. The V end was cut by 6 bases, the J end by 3 bases, with 11 bases between. Germline CDR1 KGHDR, CDR2 SFDVKD.

There are many counts of this clonotype. This chain links TRBV6-2 or TRBV6-3 with TRBJ2-5; D possibly uses TRBD1 or TRBD2 (5 bases each). The CDR3 sequence is 14 residues long. Deletions cut 6 bases from V and 3 bases from J, with 14 bases between. Per the germline V gene, CDR1 is MNHEY and CDR2 is SVGEGT. The CDR3 coding sequence is TGTGCCAGCAGCCTGGGACGGGTCGAAGAGACCCAGTACTTC. It encodes CASSLGRVEETQYF.

This clonotype was seen many times. This chain joins TRBV6-2 or TRBV6-3 and TRBJ1-1; maybe TRBD1 (5 bases). V shed 5 bases and J shed 1 base, with 11 bases lying between them. Germline V lookup: CDR1 MNHEY, CDR2 SVGEGT. This CDR3 spans 14 amino acids. DNA of the CDR3: TGTGCCAGCAGTCAGACAGTCGGGAACACTGAAGCTTTCTTT. This codes for CASSQTVGNTEAFF.

This clonotype has only a few counts. This sequence joins TRBV15 and TRBJ2-1; a weak D match, TRBD2 (6 bases). Trimming removed 2 bases at V and 4 bases at J, with 18 bases between. The CDR3 runs to 17 residues. Germline CDR1 reads LNHNV; CDR2 reads YYDKDF (reference sequence). The CDR3: CATSRHAVLAPYNEQFF. In DNA, the CDR3 is TGTGCCACCAGCAGACATGCTGTACTAGCACCATACAATGAGCAGTTCTTC. Drawing the rest from reference TRBV15 and TRBJ2-1, the complete variable domain is DAMVIQNPRYQVTQFGKPVTLSCSQTLNHNVMYWYQQKSSQAPKLLFHYYDKDFNNEADTPDNFQSRRPNTSFCFLDIRSPGLGDTAMYLCATSRHAVLAPYNEQFFGPGTRLTVL.

This clonotype was recorded at least ten times. The rearrangement joins TRBV5-1 to TRBJ2-7; D is unclear. The CDR3 length is 13 residues. Deletions cut 4 bases from V and 3 bases from J, with 11 bases between. Germline loops: CDR1 SGHRS, CDR2 YFSETQ. The CDR3 loop reads CASSKEHLYEQYF. The CDR3, as DNA: TGCGCCAGCAGCAAGGAACACCTCTACGAGCAGTACTTC.

The chain employs TRBV29-1 and TRBJ1-3; 8 nucleotides agree with TRBD1. J gave up 2 bases and V 3 bases, and 3 bases lay outside the gene matches. CDR1 SQVTM and CDR2 ANQGSEA come from the germline V gene. CDR3 length: 14 residues. The CDR3 sequence is CSVDPTGAGNTIYF. The CDR3 nucleotides read TGCAGCGTTGACCCGACAGGGGCTGGAAACACCATATATTTT.

For the CDR3, the DNA is TGTGCCAGTAGTATAGGGGGGGGCCTCACCGGGGAGCTGTTTTTT. Protein sequence: CASSIGGGLTGELFF. The chain carries TRBV19 and TRBJ2-2, with D possibly TRBD2 on 7 matching bases. CDR1 is LNHDA, CDR2 SQIVND, per germline (reference sequence). V was shortened by 1 base and J by 4 bases, with 10 bases between the two germline ends. This CDR3 comprises 15 residues. Full variable domain (rest looked up from reference TRBV19 and TRBJ2-2): DGGITQSPKYLFRKEGQNVTLSCEQNLNHDAMYWYRQDPGQGLRLIYYSQIVNDFQKGDIAEGYSVSREKKESFPLTVTSAQKNPTAFYLCASSIGGGLTGELFFGEGSRLTVL.

This clonotype has a count of ten or more. This chain links TRBV6-5 with TRBJ2-2; 12 nucleotides line up with TRBD1. CDR1 is MNHEY and CDR2 is SVGAGI in the germline V gene. The CDR3 has 15 amino acids. Germline trimming cut 2 bases from V and 6 bases from J; bases unmatched to any gene: 1. CDR3: CASSYGTGGSGELFF. Written as DNA, the CDR3 is TGTGCCAGCAGTTACGGGACAGGGGGCTCCGGGGAGCTGTTTTTT.

Only a few counts were recorded for this clonotype. This sequence joins TRBV9 and TRBJ2-1; D uncertain. The CDR3 runs to 15 residues. The V and J ends lost 0 bases and 6 bases respectively, with 13 bases between them. Germline V gene sequence: CDR1 SGDLS, CDR2 YYNGEE. The DNA of the CDR3 is TGTGCCAGCAGCGTAGATCAAGTTAATGTCAATGAGCAGTTCTTC. Protein product: CASSVDQVNVNEQFF. Full variable domain (missing parts from reference TRBV9 and TRBJ2-1): DSGVTQTPKHLITATGQRVTLRCSPRSGDLSVYWYQQSLDQGLQFLIQYYNGEERAKGNILERFSAQQFPDLHSELNLSSLELGDSALYFCASSVDQVNVNEQFFGPGTRLTVL.

This clonotype was counted at least ten times. The gene calls are TRBV7-2 and TRBJ2-5; TRBD1 matches at 7 bases. The CDR3 sequence is 14 residues long. V trimming: 3 bases; J trimming: 3 bases; junction bases outside the gene matches: 4. Germline-derived CDR1 and CDR2 are SGHTA and FQGNSA. For the CDR3, the DNA is TGTGCCAGCAGCTTTAACAGGGGCAAAGAGACCCAGTACTTC. Residues: CASSFNRGKETQYF.

V gene TRBV4-1 combines with J gene TRBJ1-1; D possibly corresponds to TRBD1 (5 bases). Germline V gives CDR1 MGHRA, CDR2 YSYEKL. Trimming left V 0 bases short and J 1 base short, with 6 bases between. The CDR3 consists of 14 residues. The CDR3 DNA sequence: TGCGCCAGCAGCCAAGAGCAGGGGAACACTGAAGCTTTCTTT. Translated, it gives CASSQEQGNTEAFF.

V and J are TRBV20-1 and TRBJ1-3; maybe TRBD1 (6 bases). This CDR3 has 15 amino acids. Germline V gene lookup returns CDR1 DFQATT and CDR2 SNEGSKA (reference sequence). Trimming cost V 0 bases and J 4 bases, with 13 bases left between them. CDR3 residues: CSAREGGVGGNTIYF. CDR3 nucleotide sequence: TGCAGTGCTAGAGAAGGGGGGGTCGGAGGAAACACCATATATTTT.

This clonotype appeared a few times. The chain joins TRBV5-5 to TRBJ1-6; 8 bases are shared with TRBD1. Trimming at V came to 9 bases and at J to 6 bases, leaving 8 bases not matched to a gene. CDR1 is SGHKS, CDR2 YYEKEE, per germline (reference sequence). The CDR3 consists of 14 residues. Written as DNA, the CDR3 is TGTGCCACAGGACAGGGCCCGATTAATTCACCCCTCCACTTT. Protein product: CATGQGPINSPLHF.

This clonotype has a count of ten or more. The rearrangement uses TRBV6-1 and TRBJ1-5; no definite D call. Germline lookup yields CDR1 MNHNS and CDR2 SASEGT. V lost 3 bases, J lost 11 bases, and 11 bases lay in between. The CDR3 runs 12 residues. The CDR3 nucleotides read TGTGCCAGCAGTGATTCAGAATGGGCCCAGCATTTT. Its protein product is CASSDSEWAQHF.

The sample holds many counts of this clonotype. This chain connects TRBV28 to TRBJ1-2; TRBD1 is a possible D gene (5 bases). The CDR3 totals 12 residues. V was cut by 5 bases and J by 8 bases, with 12 bases left in between. Germline V gene data show CDR1 as MDHEN and CDR2 as SYDVKM. CDR3 region: CASSAPGYGYTF. CDR3 DNA: TGTGCCAGCAGTGCTCCAGGGTACGGCTACACCTTC.

This clonotype was observed a few times. The CDR3 spells CASSRGQFNEKLFF. Here the CDR3 DNA reads TGTGCCAGCAGCCGGGGACAGTTTAATGAAAAACTGTTTTTT. This chain uses TRBV5-6 with TRBJ1-4, with 7 bases that match TRBD1. CDR3 length: 14 amino acids. V shed 4 bases and J 4 bases; nucleotides not matched to a gene: 4. CDR1 is SGHDT, CDR2 YYEEEE, per germline.

This clonotype came up many times. This chain links TRBV6-1 with TRBJ2-7, with TRBD2 identical over 16 bases. V was pared by 6 bases and J by 5 bases, with 7 bases of the junction left unmatched. The CDR3 spans 16 residues. Germline V gene sequence: CDR1 MNHNS, CDR2 SASEGT. The DNA for the CDR3 is TGTGCCAGCAGAGACCCGGGACTAGCGGGGGGGCACGAGCAGTACTTC. It yields the protein CASRDPGLAGGHEQYF.

This clonotype came up many times. CDR3 amino acids: CSAVAGTISYEQYF. The DNA of the CDR3 is TGCAGTGCTGTAGCGGGAACCATCTCCTACGAGCAGTACTTC. This chain connects TRBV20-1 to TRBJ2-7; 8 bases line up with TRBD2. V shed 5 bases and J 0 bases; nucleotides not matched to a gene: 6. This CDR3 is built from 14 residues. Germline V gene data show CDR1 as DFQATT and CDR2 as SNEGSKA (reference sequence).